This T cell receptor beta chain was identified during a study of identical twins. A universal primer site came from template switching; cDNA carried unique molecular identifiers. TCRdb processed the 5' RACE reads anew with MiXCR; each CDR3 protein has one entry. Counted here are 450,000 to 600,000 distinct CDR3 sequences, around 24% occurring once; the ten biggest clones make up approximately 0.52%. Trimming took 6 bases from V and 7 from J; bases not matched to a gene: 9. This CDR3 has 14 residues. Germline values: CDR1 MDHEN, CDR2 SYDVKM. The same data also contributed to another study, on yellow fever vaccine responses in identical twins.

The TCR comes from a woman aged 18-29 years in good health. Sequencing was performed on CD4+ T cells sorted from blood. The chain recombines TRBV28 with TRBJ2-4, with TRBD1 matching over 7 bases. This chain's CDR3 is CASRNAQGLNIQYF. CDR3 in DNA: TGTGCCAGCAGAAACGCACAGGGGTTGAACATTCAGTACTTC.